Included here is one T cell receptor (beta chain) sequence, with context. This receptor's antigen is unknown. It has no much larger one-base neighbor in the sample; base qualities were not kept. This entry is derived from a study of graft-versus-host responses after intestinal transplantation (dated by TCRdb to about 2021). Concerning the study at large: Recipients received multivisceral, liver-intestinal, or isolated intestinal transplants. Every recipient was given anti-thymocyte globulin induction, then maintenance tacrolimus and steroids for two to three years. Graft-versus-host and host-versus-graft alloreactive T cell clones were tracked in the graft, circulation and bone marrow after intestinal transplantation using bulk TCR-beta CDR3 sequencing. Alloreactive clones were identified by sequencing pre-transplant mixed lymphocyte reaction products and comparing these products with unstimulated pre-transplant donor and recipient T cells. A cohort of more than 20 intestinal transplant recipients, including one retransplant, was enrolled, and 3 patients lacking pretransplant specimens were excluded. A peak of at least 4% donor T cells among recipient peripheral blood mononuclear cells was the definition used for donor T cell macrochimerism. Rather than going through the commercial service, samples from a few later patients were sequenced in-house on an Illumina MiSeq and processed with MiXCR. Results the study describes overall, beyond this receptor: The relatively low number and heterogeneity of intestinal transplant patients limited the conclusions. GvH clones turned up in recipient bone marrow, with some appearing earlier in ileal mucosa or blood, a pattern consistent with an intestinal mucosal origin. High GvH to HvG T cell clonal ratios were observed in the allografts of patients with donor T cell macrochimerism. Early after transplant, peak levels of circulating GvH clones were associated with declines in HvG clones.

The sample's time point label, decoded: cells obtained before transplantation from donor or recipient. CD3+CD4+ and CD3+CD8+ populations were FACS-sorted from unstimulated pre-transplant donor and recipient cells taken from spleen or lymph nodes. Measured from the cysteine to the phenylalanine, the CDR3 is 15 residues long. This entry keeps only the CDR3 DNA: 45 bases, framed from base 1. CDR1 is given as SGHAT and CDR2 as FQNNGV, both from the germline V gene. A distance of 3 bases separates the germline ends of V and J, which lose 0 bases and 0 bases respectively. Preparation of the library involved the immunoSEQ multiplex PCR assay. For most patients, genomic DNA was isolated using the Qiagen DNeasy Blood and Tissue Kit and was shipped frozen to Adaptive Biotechnologies for TCR sequencing. For most patients, high-throughput TCR-beta CDR3 sequencing of genomic DNA was performed by Adaptive Biotechnologies. For the original study's pipeline: Adaptive's ImmunoSEQ software supplied the TCR sequencing data for 18 patients, while MiXCR and VDJtools were used to process three other patients. CD4 versus CD8 sorting errors were corrected by removing sequences found in both subsets at a frequency ratio below 5:1. CDR3 nucleotide sequences shared by donor and recipient were removed because the origin of these sequences could not be assigned. Alloreactive clones required at least 2-fold expansion over unstimulated cells and minimum CFSE-low frequency of 0.002% (template counts) or 0.001% (read counts). Clones detected in sequenced pre-transplant spleen, lymph node, or MLR CFSE-low populations of the donor or recipient were defined as mappable. Cumulative frequency of alloreactive clones was calculated as a percentage of all sequences weighted by copy number. What TCRdb holds here is the immuneACCESS table cut down to in-frame rearrangements. Part of the clones is not present; checked against another copy, under half of the missing clones reflect an unresolved V gene, and the others are unexplained. For V, J and clone size, that table is used; D and trimming come from the DNA. Across this sample there are approximately 120,000 clones, with around 94% seen only once. Jointly, the top ten make up over 0.15% of the sample.

This clonotype was obtained from a human donor who received an intestinal transplant. Recombination connected TRBV11-2 to TRBJ2-6, with no confidently assigned D gene. This specimen was unstimulated CD4+ T cells sorted from spleen or lymph node cells, taken before intestinal transplant. For the CDR3, the sequence is CASSLDYSGANVLTF. The DNA sequence is TGTGCCAGCAGCTTAGATTACTCTGGGGCCAACGTCCTGACTTTC.